The T cell receptor (beta chain) described here comes from a study of blood T cells in healthy people across ages. Study-level background: Template-switching capture recovered about one barcoded beta molecule per two T cells. Study-wide results and caveats: The unknown donor CMV status may have confounded expanded clonotype changes.

A sample-barcoded 5' primer and a J-beta primer mix were used in a second PCR of about 7 to 12 cycles. Each cDNA molecule was tagged by a template-switch adaptor that had 12 random nucleotides. TCRdb independently ran MiXCR on the 5' RACE reads; one entry per CDR3 protein. The table lists 1.5 million to 1.9 million distinct CDR3 sequences, 35% to 45% of them singletons. CDR3 length equals 15 residues. Per the germline V gene, CDR1 is DFQATT and CDR2 is SNEGSKA (reference sequence). V shed 5 bases, J shed 4 bases, and the junction held 12 bases outside the gene matches. Each sample provided at least 6 micrograms of extracted total RNA. With respect to this clonotype: The antigen is not known.

This receptor was identified in a woman aged 18-30 years in good health. Sequences were obtained from blood. J is TRBJ2-7 and V is TRBV20-1; 9 nucleotides match TRBD2. In DNA, the CDR3 is TGCAGTGCTCCTAACCTAGGCGGGGGGGGTTACGAGCAGTACTTC. As protein: CSAPNLGGGGYEQYF.